The present T cell receptor (beta chain) was sequenced within a study of cytomegalovirus exposure and HLA in healthy donors. Germline CDR1 and CDR2: SEHNR and FQNEAQ (reference sequence). This CDR3 has 14 residues. V was clipped by 5 bases and J by 3 bases, with 13 bases between them. In nominal health when sampled, donors likely had unrecorded immune exposures nonetheless. PCR used 60 Vbeta primers and 13 Jbeta primers. Clones were read by immunoSEQ multiplex PCR, and TCRdb kept only the in-frame ones, dropping some. The table records approximately 130,000 clones, around 74% of them present only once. Study findings and constraints: Evidence from a later analysis indicated that most CMV-associated TCR beta chains looked HLA-restricted.

Points on this clone: Its target is not known.

The J gene is TRBJ1-2, the V gene TRBV7-9; the D gene is possibly TRBD1 (5 bases). The source is a young man in good health and CMV-seronegative. Sequencing was carried out using PBMCs. The CDR3 nucleotides are TGTGCCAGCAGCCAGAGCGGAGGGGACTATGGCTACACCTTC. This sequence encodes CASSQSGGDYGYTF.